This is a list of T cell receptor beta chains from one sample in a study of shared clonotypes between healthy human individuals. Sequencing was performed with immunoSEQ multiplex PCR; in TCRdb, only in-frame clones are kept and a portion is missing. The sample shows about 2.5 million clones, roughly 92% of them seen only once. Sequencing input: naive CD4+ T cells from PBMCs. All receptors derive from a man aged 18-30 years in good health. Some clones in this sample may be carry-over from other donors' samples. The CDR3 runs from the conserved cysteine through the conserved F or W. The order of the fields is J gene, D gene, V gene, CDR3 protein. The D gene is left open where the match is weak.

TRBJ2-7 | NA | TRBV6-1 | CASSERVGWTANYEQYF
TRBJ2-3 | TRBD1 | TRBV6-5 | CASRHRGGTDTQYF
TRBJ2-1 | TRBD2 | TRBV28 | CASSRGLARDNEQFF
TRBJ2-7 | NA | TRBV18 | CASSPLSHEQYF
TRBJ1-1 | NA | TRBV7-9 | CASSLVGDTEAFF
TRBJ2-3 | NA | TRBV5-1 | CASSTRLAQSTDTQYF
TRBJ2-7 | TRBD1 | TRBV5-6 | CASSSRGLKNYEQYF
TRBJ1-1 | NA | TRBV6-5 | CASSPPGVGYTEAFF
TRBJ2-7 | TRBD1 | TRBV6-4 | CASSPDRFSYEQYF
TRBJ1-5 | TRBD1 | TRBV28 | CASSLITGGSNQPQHF
TRBJ2-1 | TRBD2 | TRBV5-1 | CASSETSGYNEQFF
TRBJ2-1 | TRBD1 | TRBV19 | CASSPLDRFKYNEQFF
TRBJ2-2 | NA | TRBV7-3 | CASSRLGVPAGELFF
TRBJ2-5 | NA | TRBV7-6 | CASSLQFQETQYF
TRBJ1-2 | NA | TRBV28 | CASSSPRGRGYYGYTF
TRBJ2-2 | NA | TRBV12-5 | CASRHRENTGELFF
TRBJ1-2 | NA | TRBV5-6 | CASSWDISEGYTF
TRBJ2-2 | NA | TRBV7-9 | CASSLGSGKGELFF
TRBJ2-7 | TRBD2 | TRBV5-1 | CASRTGTSGSLSSYEQYF
TRBJ2-2 | NA | TRBV9 | CASSVVSTGELFF
TRBJ2-1 | TRBD2 | TRBV5-1 | CASSSVAGGSSSSYNEQFF
TRBJ2-3 | NA | TRBV6-1 | CASNLAESTDTQYF
TRBJ1-4 | NA | TRBV2 | CASSGQSNEKLFF
TRBJ2-5 | NA | TRBV7-9 | CASSLAGETQYF
TRBJ1-1 | NA | TRBV7-9 | CASSWDGNTEAFF
TRBJ1-2 | NA | TRBV7-8 | CASSPRGRLAGGYTF
TRBJ1-2 | NA | TRBV6-6 | CASSSEGYTF
TRBJ2-2 | TRBD1 | TRBV18 | CASSRTGGSTGELFF
TRBJ1-2 | NA | TRBV9 | CASSVAVYGYTF
TRBJ2-7 | TRBD1 | TRBV7-9 | CASRKPGQGYEQYF
TRBJ2-3 | NA | TRBV11-2 | CASSFDTQYF
TRBJ2-7 | NA | TRBV7-3 | CASSLTSASYEQYF
TRBJ2-7 | TRBD1 | TRBV2 | CASYIGQGSYEQYF
TRBJ2-7 | NA | TRBV6-5 | CASSYSGSTDYEQYF
TRBJ1-2 | NA | TRBV6-5 | CASSYATGDYGYTF
TRBJ1-1 | NA | TRBV5-1 | CASSLQGGSTEAFF
TRBJ1-5 | NA | TRBV10-2 | CASTVLWEPQHF
TRBJ1-2 | TRBD1 | TRBV18 | CASSPTSFGQGDYGYTF
TRBJ1-3 | NA | TRBV15 | CATSRGQRSGNTIYF
TRBJ1-5 | NA | TRBV27 | CASRGYGNGNQPQHF
TRBJ1-1 | NA | TRBV9 | CASSVAPMNTEAFF
TRBJ2-3 | NA | TRBV10-1 | CASSDGGVHPTDTQYF
TRBJ2-5 | NA | TRBV2 | CASSYGEIRKTQYF
TRBJ2-7 | NA | TRBV5-5 | CASSRGQDLFSGEQYF
TRBJ1-2 | NA | TRBV6-6 | CASGESGGYTF
TRBJ2-5 | TRBD2 | TRBV2 | CASGGTSGETQYF
TRBJ1-3 | NA | TRBV7-8 | CASSLGAGVLSGNTIYF
TRBJ1-1 | NA | TRBV18 | CASSPSSTEAFF
TRBJ2-1 | TRBD2 | TRBV2 | CASGTSGRAGNEQFF
TRBJ2-7 | TRBD1 | TRBV10-3 | CATKTGEFYEQYF
TRBJ2-6 | NA | TRBV5-4 | CASSLARGLGSGANVLTF
TRBJ1-3 | NA | TRBV5-4 | CASSHTSPGNTIYF
TRBJ1-2 | TRBD1 | TRBV28 | CAITTGPNYGYTF
TRBJ2-6 | TRBD1 | TRBV19 | CASSGTEAGANVLTF
TRBJ2-4 | NA | TRBV14 | CASSQGGLNFRNIQYF